This T cell receptor (beta chain) comes out of a study of shared clonotypes between healthy human individuals. Caucasian adults living in Nashville, Tennessee, provided all samples. Per germline, CDR1 LGHNA and CDR2 YSLEER. With 0 bases clipped from V and 7 bases from J, the junction kept 13 bases outside the gene matches. The CDR3 totals 17 residues. Repertoires were generated with immunoSEQ multiplex PCR, while TCRdb's copy carries only in-frame clones and drops some. The data hold around 2.3 million clones, with approximately 95% observed a single time. The TCR originated in a man aged 18 to 30 in good health. The sample taken for sequencing was naive CD4+ T cells sorted from blood. The subset here: CD45RA+ positively selected. V usage is TRBV4-3 and J usage is TRBJ2-7; 9 positions agree with TRBD2. The CDR3 reads CASSQDFGGRASREQYF. DNA for the CDR3: TGCGCCAGCAGCCAAGATTTTGGCGGGAGGGCCTCGAGGGAGCAGTACTTC.